One sample yielded the 6 T cell receptor beta chains listed below, sequenced in a study of PD-L1 blockade in urothelial cancer. Time point meaning: peripheral blood 6 weeks after treatment start. Clones were read by immunoSEQ multiplex PCR, and TCRdb kept only the in-frame ones, dropping some. Here the sample spans around 100,000 clones, about 91% being singletons. Sample: PBMCs, taken around atezolizumab (anti-PD-L1) treatment. These receptors were taken from a man in his sixties with urothelial cancer.

The V call is TRBV2, the J call TRBJ2-5; 8 bases are a match to TRBD2. Germline CDR1 SNHLY, CDR2 FYNNEI. The length of the CDR3 is 14 residues. J lost 4 bases, V lost 3 bases, and 4 bases had no gene match. The CDR3 bases are TGTGCCAGCAGTGATCTGGCGGGGGGAGAGACCCAGTACTTC. Its translation is CASSDLAGGETQYF.

V usage is TRBV9 and J usage is TRBJ2-5, with 7 bases fitting TRBD1. Germline-derived CDR1 and CDR2 are SGDLS and YYNGEE. There are 15 residues in the CDR3. V shed 4 bases and J 4 bases; nucleotides not matched to a gene: 10. The CDR3 is CASSSQTGKGETQYF. The CDR3 bases are TGTGCCAGCAGCTCCCAGACAGGGAAGGGAGAGACCCAGTACTTC.

V usage is TRBV5-1 and J usage is TRBJ2-2; possibly TRBD2 for D (5 bases). Trimming removed 3 bases at V and 7 bases at J, with 13 bases between. The CDR3 extends over 14 amino acids. The germline gives CDR1 SGHRS, CDR2 YFSETQ. The chain's CDR3 is CASSWQDLDGELFF. The CDR3 nucleotides read TGCGCCAGCAGCTGGCAGGACTTAGACGGGGAGCTGTTTTTT.

CDR3 loop: CASSPRVGSNEKLFF. The CDR3, as DNA: TGTGCCAGCAGCCCGCGGGTCGGTTCTAATGAAAAACTGTTTTTT. The chain recombines TRBV28 with TRBJ1-4; D is ambiguous. V lost 6 bases and J lost 3, with 14 bases in between. This CDR3 has 15 residues. Per germline, CDR1 MDHEN and CDR2 SYDVKM.

V gene TRBV11-2 combines with J gene TRBJ2-3; a possible D gene is TRBD1 (6 bases). CDR1 is SGHAT and CDR2 is FQNNGV in the germline V gene. V was shortened by 8 bases and J by 0 bases, with 15 bases between the two germline ends. The CDR3 covers 15 residues. CDR3 sequence reads: CASQTGRTSTDTQYF. The CDR3 DNA reads TGTGCCAGCCAGACAGGCCGAACTAGCACAGATACGCAGTATTTT.

The genes are TRBV5-1 and TRBJ1-2, with 9 bases lining up with TRBD1. After removal of 0 bases from V and 0 bases from J, the junction contained 6 bases not matched to a gene. The CDR3 totals 17 residues. Germline CDR1 SGHRS, CDR2 YFSETQ. As DNA, the CDR3 is TGCGCCAGCAGCTTGGGGACAGGGGCCGGAGCTAACTATGGCTACACCTTC. Translating it yields CASSLGTGAGANYGYTF.